A selection of T cell receptor beta chains follows, all from one sample in a study of cytomegalovirus exposure and HLA in healthy donors. Profiling relied on immunoSEQ multiplex PCR, and the TCRdb table lists in-frame clones only, not all of them. The sample gives more than 130,000 clones, about 80% of which show up once; 4.5% to 6.5% is in the top ten. The sequenced sample consisted of PBMCs. All receptors derive from a male donor in good health and CMV-seronegative. The CDR3 runs from the conserved cysteine through the conserved F or W. Each record gives: D gene, clone size, CDR3 length, V gene, J gene, CDR3 protein, CDR3 DNA. The D gene is left open where the match is weak. Size tells how often a clone was seen (once, few, many) or the class of an expanded clone, and some rows leave it out.

NA	NA	14	TRBV4-1	TRBJ2-7	CASSQDRLFYEQYF	TGCGCCAGCAGCCAAGACAGGTTATTCTACGAGCAGTACTTC
NA	NA	12	TRBV11-2	TRBJ2-7	CASSFQGTEQYF	TGTGCCAGCAGCTTCCAGGGTACCGAGCAGTACTTC
NA	NA	13	TRBV6-5	TRBJ1-1	CASSEGMNTEAFF	TGTGCCAGCAGCGAGGGTATGAACACTGAAGCTTTCTTT
NA	NA	14	TRBV10-2	TRBJ2-1	CASSPTGMKGEQFF	TGCGCCAGCAGTCCTACTGGGATGAAGGGGGAGCAGTTCTTC
TRBD1	NA	15	TRBV6-5	TRBJ1-2	CASSYSTGGIYGYTF	TGTGCCAGCAGTTACTCGACAGGGGGAATCTATGGCTACACCTTC
NA	NA	14	TRBV4-2	TRBJ2-2	CASSGGVNTGELFF	TGTGCCAGCAGCGGCGGGGTAAACACCGGGGAGCTGTTTTTT
TRBD2	once	15	TRBV13	TRBJ2-1	CASSRPGLVRDEQFF	TGTGCCAGCAGCCGACCGGGACTAGTCCGCGATGAGCAGTTCTTC
NA	NA	15	TRBV28	TRBJ1-3	CASSFPGPEGNTIYF	TGTGCCAGCAGTTTCCCAGGGCCAGAGGGAAACACCATATATTTT
NA	few	15	TRBV5-6	TRBJ1-2	CASSLTQSFNYGYTF	TGTGCCAGCAGCTTGACACAGTCTTTTAACTATGGCTACACCTTC
NA	NA	15	TRBV9	TRBJ2-1	CASSAFPDSYNEQFF	TGTGCCAGCAGCGCCTTCCCGGACAGCTACAATGAGCAGTTCTTC
TRBD1	once	14	TRBV19	TRBJ1-5	CASSPTGGEQPQHF	TGTGCCAGTAGTCCTACAGGGGGCGAACAGCCCCAGCATTTT
NA	NA	14	TRBV11-3	TRBJ2-2	CASSFAGESGELFF	TGTGCCAGCAGCTTTGCAGGGGAATCCGGGGAGCTGTTTTTT
NA	few	15	TRBV25-1	TRBJ1-1	CASSDQWAGGGGAFF	TGTGCCAGCAGTGATCAATGGGCCGGGGGCGGGGGAGCTTTCTTT
TRBD1	NA	14	TRBV5-1	TRBJ2-7	CASSLGTGGYEQYF	TGCGCCAGCAGCTTGGGGACAGGGGGCTACGAGCAGTACTTC
NA	NA	15	TRBV14	TRBJ2-7	CASSQLTASAYEQYF	TGTGCCAGCAGCCAGCTGACAGCCTCCGCCTACGAGCAGTACTTC
NA	few	14	TRBV5-1	TRBJ1-1	CASSLAGSNTEAFF	TGCGCCAGCAGCTTGGCAGGGTCGAACACTGAAGCTTTCTTT
NA	once	11	TRBV28	TRBJ2-3	CASTNTDTQYF	TGTGCCAGCACCAACACAGATACGCAGTATTTT
NA	NA	15	TRBV19	TRBJ1-4	CASSIDGDYNEKLFF	TGTGCCAGTAGTATAGATGGAGATTATAATGAAAAACTGTTTTTT
NA	NA	13	TRBV11-2	TRBJ1-2	CASSPSREDGYTF	TGTGCCAGCAGCCCCAGCCGAGAGGATGGCTACACCTTC
NA	NA	13	TRBV6-5	TRBJ1-1	CASSLSSGTEAFF	TGTGCCAGCAGTTTATCCTCGGGCACTGAAGCTTTCTTT
TRBD1	few	16	TRBV5-5	TRBJ1-4	CASSLDRGGTNEKLFF	TGTGCCAGCAGCCTGGACAGGGGAGGAACTAATGAAAAACTGTTTTTT
NA	NA	16	TRBV6-1	TRBJ1-3	CASSEGALFSGNTIYF	TGTGCCAGCAGTGAGGGGGCTCTCTTCTCTGGAAACACCATATATTTT
TRBD1	few	15	TRBV2	TRBJ1-5	CASSGDRGGNQPQHF	TGTGCCAGCAGTGGGGACAGGGGAGGCAATCAGCCCCAGCATTTT
TRBD2	NA	16	TRBV27	TRBJ2-1	CASSLSGGSSYNEQFF	TGTGCCAGCAGTTTGTCGGGGGGGAGCTCCTACAATGAGCAGTTCTTC
TRBD2	NA	15	TRBV14	TRBJ2-7	CASSQSLGGYYEQYF	TGTGCCAGCAGCCAATCCCTGGGAGGGTACTACGAGCAGTACTTC
NA	NA	15	TRBV5-6	TRBJ1-3	CASSLTGFSGNTIYF	TGTGCCAGCAGCCTGACAGGATTCTCTGGAAACACCATATATTTT
TRBD1	NA	15	TRBV7-9	TRBJ1-2	CASSHRDRRMDGYTF	TGTGCCAGCAGCCATCGGGACAGGAGGATGGACGGCTACACCTTC
TRBD1	NA	14	TRBV6-6	TRBJ1-2	CASSSAGTGYGYTF	TGTGCCAGCAGTTCGGCCGGGACAGGCTATGGCTACACCTTC
TRBD2	few	17	TRBV10-3	TRBJ2-2	CAISGTSGGAGTGELFF	TGTGCCATCAGTGGGACTAGCGGGGGGGCCGGCACCGGGGAGCTGTTTTTT
NA	NA	17	TRBV7-8	TRBJ2-7	CASSHIKTAGYGYEQYF	TGTGCCAGCAGCCATATTAAGACGGCGGGGTACGGGTACGAGCAGTACTTC
TRBD2	NA	13	TRBV28	TRBJ2-4	CASSTNTFGLEYF	TGTGCCAGCAGTACAAACACATTCGGACTAGAGTACTTC
TRBD2	NA	18	TRBV5-1	TRBJ2-3	CASSTRSAGGGGADTQYF	TGCGCCAGCAGCACACGGAGTGCGGGGGGCGGCGGTGCAGATACGCAGTATTTT
NA	NA	16	TRBV27	TRBJ2-2	CASSTTGLGGTGELFF	TGTGCCAGCAGTACGACAGGCCTCGGTGGAACCGGGGAGCTGTTTTTT
NA	NA	14	TRBV11-1	TRBJ1-4	CASSRAGVNEKLFF	TGTGCCAGCAGCAGGGCGGGTGTCAATGAAAAACTGTTTTTT